The 24 T cell receptor beta chains presented below share a single source sample, sequenced in a study of shared clonotypes between healthy human individuals. Produced via immunoSEQ multiplex PCR; TCRdb's table is partial and in-frame only. The data hold fewer than 3 million clones, with 80% to 95% observed a single time. The specimen was naive CD4+ T cells from PBMCs. Subset noted: CD45RA+ positively selected. These TCRs come from a man between 18 and 35 years old in good health. Some clones in this sample may be carry-over from other donors' samples.

The chain is built from TRBV6-1 and TRBJ1-1, with no clear D. Germline V CDR1 and CDR2: MNHNS, SASEGT. The CDR3 length is 13 residues. V shed 2 bases and J shed 5 bases, with 9 bases lying between them. The CDR3 nucleotides are TGTGCCAGCAGTGAATACCCGCTAACTGAAGCTTTCTTT. This codes for CASSEYPLTEAFF.

In the case of this clone: This sample also contains other DNA sequences that code for the same CDR3. The chain combines TRBV28 with TRBJ2-7, with D perhaps TRBD1 or TRBD2 (5 bases each). Germline CDR1 MDHEN, CDR2 SYDVKM. This CDR3 is 14 amino acids long. Trimming shortened V by 5 bases and J by 0 bases, and 11 bases separated the two germline ends. The CDR3 region is CASSLPGLSYEQYF. The CDR3 DNA reads as TGTGCCAGCAGTCTGCCGGGGCTCTCCTACGAGCAGTACTTC.

The sample holds one count of this clone. The J gene is TRBJ2-5, the V gene TRBV18, with no clear D. This CDR3 has 14 residues. Germline loops: CDR1 KGHSH, CDR2 LQKENI. V was pared by 2 bases and J by 1 base, with 8 bases between. CDR3 sequence: CASSPRQSQETQYF. The CDR3 nucleotides read TGTGCCAGCTCACCAAGGCAGAGCCAAGAGACCCAGTACTTC.

This clone was counted once. This chain uses TRBV27 with TRBJ2-1; no clear D. Germline V gene data show CDR1 as MNHEY and CDR2 as SMNVEV (reference sequence). V lost 8 bases, J lost 12 bases, and 20 bases lay in between. This CDR3 has 13 amino acids. The CDR3 region is CASARRDRAPQFF. Written as DNA, the CDR3 is TGTGCCAGCGCGCGCCGTGATCGGGCGCCGCAGTTCTTC.

CDR3 residues: CASSSPGGKSSYEQYF. The CDR3 DNA follows: TGCGCCAGCAGCTCTCCGGGTGGCAAGAGCTCCTACGAGCAGTACTTC. The chain recombines TRBV5-1 with TRBJ2-7; D call uncertain. Germline V gene data show CDR1 as SGHRS and CDR2 as YFSETQ. With 3 bases removed from V and 0 bases from J, the gap between germline ends came to 16 bases. This CDR3 contains 16 residues.

The chain couples TRBV27 to TRBJ2-5; possible D gene TRBD1, 5 bases. The V gene's germline CDR1 is MNHEY and CDR2 SMNVEV (reference sequence). The CDR3 sequence is 16 residues long. V was shortened by 5 bases and J by 1 base, with 17 bases between the two germline ends. The CDR3 sequence: CASSPGLLGPQETQYF. The CDR3, as DNA: TGTGCCAGCAGTCCCGGGCTCCTGGGGCCCCAAGAGACCCAGTACTTC.

The chain employs TRBV6-5 and TRBJ1-1; no firm D call. Trimming removed 8 bases at V and 7 bases at J, with 11 bases between. Germline values: CDR1 MNHEY, CDR2 SVGAGI. CDR3 length equals 11 residues. CDR3 DNA sequence: TGTGCCAGCGGACTCTGGGGTGAAGCTTTCTTT. Residues: CASGLWGEAFF.

The rearrangement uses TRBV9 and TRBJ2-1; 12 nucleotides line up with TRBD1. The V gene end was trimmed by 3 bases and the J gene end by 7 bases; junction bases not matched to a gene: 5. This CDR3 is built from 15 residues. Germline V gene data show CDR1 as SGDLS and CDR2 as YYNGEE. CDR3: CASSAGTGGRNEQFF. Written as DNA, the CDR3 is TGTGCCAGCAGCGCCGGGACAGGGGGCCGAAATGAGCAGTTCTTC. Drawing the rest from reference TRBV9 and TRBJ2-1, the complete variable domain is DSGVTQTPKHLITATGQRVTLRCSPRSGDLSVYWYQQSLDQGLQFLIQYYNGEERAKGNILERFSAQQFPDLHSELNLSSLELGDSALYFCASSAGTGGRNEQFFGPGTRLTVL.

The chain joins TRBV19 to TRBJ2-2; D is perhaps TRBD1 or TRBD2 (5 bases each). In germline, CDR1 is LNHDA, CDR2 SQIVND (reference sequence). Trimming cost V 5 bases and J 0 bases, with 10 bases left between them. This CDR3 comprises 15 residues. The CDR3 region is CASSPRGTNTGELFF. CDR3 nucleotide sequence: TGTGCCAGTAGTCCGAGGGGTACGAACACCGGGGAGCTGTTTTTT.

This rearrangement joins TRBV5-4 to TRBJ2-1, with 7 bases identical to TRBD2. Germline CDR1 and CDR2: SGHNT and YYREEE (reference sequence). The CDR3 contains 16 residues. V lost 4 bases, J lost 5 bases, and 12 bases stayed unmatched. For the CDR3, the DNA is TGTGCCAGCAGCGGGGGGGGTAGCGGGTACCACAATGAGCAGTTCTTC. Protein sequence: CASSGGGSGYHNEQFF.

The CDR3 reads CASSRGGTGYYEQYF. CDR3 in DNA: TGTGCCAGCAGCAGAGGGGGGACAGGTTACTACGAGCAGTACTTC. The chain employs TRBV11-3 and TRBJ2-7; 8 nucleotides agree with TRBD1. The junction had 9 bases not matched to a gene; V was cut back by 5 bases and J by 3 bases. This CDR3 contains 15 residues. CDR1 is SGHNT, CDR2 YENEEA, per germline.

The chain has TRBV2 and TRBJ2-7; D might be TRBD2 (5 bases). CDR1 and CDR2 from the germline V gene are SNHLY and FYNNEI. The CDR3 covers 12 residues. V was cut by 8 bases and J by 9 bases, with 17 bases left in between. This CDR3 reads CASSEGPHPQYF. The CDR3 coding sequence is TGTGCCAGCTCCGAGGGTCCCCATCCGCAGTACTTC.

Worth noting for this clone: Other DNA sequences within the sample encode an identical CDR3. This sequence joins TRBV7-2 and TRBJ1-5; tentatively, D is TRBD1 (6 bases). Looked up from germline, CDR1 is SGHTA and CDR2 is FQGNSA. V was clipped by 4 bases and J by 3 bases, with 7 bases between them. The CDR3 has 13 amino acids. The CDR3 bases are TGTGCCAGCAGCTGGGGGCTCAATCAGCCCCAGCATTTT. This translates into CASSWGLNQPQHF. Filled out from reference TRBV7-2 and TRBJ1-5, the complete variable domain reads GAGVSQSPSNKVTEKGKDVELRCDPISGHTALYWYRQSLGQGLEFLIYFQGNSAPDKSGLPSDRFSAERTGGSVSTLTIQRTQQEDSAVYLCASSWGLNQPQHFGDGTRLSIL.

Notes on this clone: At the DNA level, this CDR3 is encoded by other sequences in the same sample as well. The chain is built from TRBV9 and TRBJ2-5, with TRBD2 identical over 13 bases. V shed 4 bases and J 4 bases; nucleotides not matched to a gene: 4. The length of the CDR3 is 15 residues. The germline CDR1 and CDR2 sequences are SGDLS and YYNGEE. The CDR3 spells CASSTRLAGGETQYF. CDR3 nucleotides: TGTGCCAGCAGCACCCGACTAGCGGGAGGAGAGACCCAGTACTTC. The entire variable domain, with the rest obtained from reference TRBV9 and TRBJ2-5, is as follows: DSGVTQTPKHLITATGQRVTLRCSPRSGDLSVYWYQQSLDQGLQFLIQYYNGEERAKGNILERFSAQQFPDLHSELNLSSLELGDSALYFCASSTRLAGGETQYFGPGTRLLVL.

In its sample, this clone was seen once. The J gene is TRBJ2-1, the V gene TRBV4-2; tentatively, D is TRBD2 (6 bases). This CDR3 has 17 residues. From germline, CDR1 is LGHNA and CDR2 YNFKEQ. The V gene lost 4 bases and the J gene lost 5 bases, with 21 bases spanning the gap. As DNA, the CDR3 is TGTGCCAGCAGCCTCGAGGGGCGCCCGGGACTCAACAATGAGCAGTTCTTC. It specifies CASSLEGRPGLNNEQFF.

The chain combines TRBV5-1 with TRBJ2-3, with 10 bases aligning to TRBD2. Germline V gives CDR1 SGHRS, CDR2 YFSETQ. The CDR3 runs 18 residues. The V and J ends lost 0 bases and 3 bases, in that order; junction bases with no gene match: 10. As DNA, the CDR3 is TGCGCCAGCAGCTTGGCCGGAGGTTCTAGCGGGAGAACAGATACGCAGTATTTT. This encodes CASSLAGGSSGRTDTQYF.

The V call is TRBV25-1, the J call TRBJ1-2; perhaps TRBD1 as D (6 bases). The CDR3 has 14 amino acids. Germline CDR1 and CDR2: MGHDK and SYGVNS. Trimming took 3 bases from V and 3 from J, leaving 11 bases between them. CDR3 sequence reads: CASSDRDTYYGYTF. The CDR3 DNA is TGTGCCAGCAGTGACCGGGACACTTACTATGGCTACACCTTC.

To note about this clone: Other DNA sequences in this specimen translate into the identical CDR3. The chain uses TRBV9 and TRBJ2-5, with a possible D match to TRBD2 (6 bases). Germline V gene lookup returns CDR1 SGDLS and CDR2 YYNGEE. Between the trimmed V and J ends, which lost 0 bases and 1 base, there was a span of 7 bases. CDR3 size: 14 residues. The CDR3 here is CASSVVGGQETQYF. The CDR3 coding sequence is TGTGCCAGCAGCGTAGTGGGAGGCCAAGAGACCCAGTACTTC.

V gene TRBV25-1 combines with J gene TRBJ2-2, with 7 positions matching TRBD1. CDR1 is MGHDK and CDR2 is SYGVNS in the germline V gene. The CDR3 contains 16 residues. V lost 7 bases to trimming and J lost 5 bases; unmatched junction nucleotides: 13. Written as DNA, the CDR3 is TGTGCCAGCACCAAGGAACAGGGGTCTAAAACCGGGGAGCTGTTTTTT. It translates to CASTKEQGSKTGELFF.

V is TRBV30 and J is TRBJ1-1; 9 bases are a match to TRBD1. Germline CDR1 is GTSNPN and CDR2 is SVGIG (reference sequence). CDR3 length equals 15 residues. With 3 bases clipped from V and 0 bases from J, the junction kept 5 bases outside the gene matches. The CDR3 spells CAWRAGTGLNTEAFF. In DNA form, the CDR3 reads TGTGCCTGGAGGGCCGGGACAGGGTTGAACACTGAAGCTTTCTTT.

Turning to this clone: The same CDR3 can be traced to other DNA sequences in this sample. This chain uses TRBV9 with TRBJ2-3, with D perhaps TRBD1 or TRBD2 (5 bases each). The V and J ends lost 0 bases and 2 bases respectively, with 13 bases between them. The germline V gene encodes CDR1 SGDLS and CDR2 YYNGEE. The CDR3 is 16 amino acids. The CDR3: CASSVGGGRNTDTQYF. The CDR3 region has the DNA TGTGCCAGCAGCGTAGGGGGCGGGCGGAACACAGATACGCAGTATTTT.

This clone was counted once. The rearrangement links TRBV9 to TRBJ2-7, with D possibly matching TRBD2 (5 bases). The V gene lost 0 bases and the J gene lost 2 bases, with 12 bases spanning the gap. Germline V CDR1 and CDR2: SGDLS, YYNGEE. The CDR3 is made up of 15 amino acids. The CDR3 nucleotides read TGTGCCAGCAGCGTAGACGTCGACGGGACCTACGAGCAGTACTTC. Amino acid sequence: CASSVDVDGTYEQYF.

Remarks on this clone: This CDR3 is also generated by other DNA sequences in the sample. The rearrangement uses TRBV7-9 and TRBJ2-1; D unclear. V lost 8 bases and J 5 bases, leaving 4 bases between the germline ends. CDR3 length: 10 amino acids. Looked up from germline, CDR1 is SEHNR and CDR2 is FQNEAQ (reference sequence). The DNA of the CDR3 is TGTGCCAGCGGTCACAATGAGCAGTTCTTC. It yields the protein CASGHNEQFF. Full variable domain (missing parts from reference TRBV7-9 and TRBJ2-1): DTGVSQNPRHKITKRGQNVTFRCDPISEHNRLYWYRQTLGQGPEFLTYFQNEAQLEKSRLLSDRFSAERPKGSFSTLEIQRTEQGDSAMYLCASGHNEQFFGPGTRLTVL.

This clone was counted once. The chain uses TRBV28 and TRBJ1-4; no reliable D call. The CDR3 is 14 residues long. Deletions cut 4 bases from V and 7 bases from J, with 13 bases between. Germline loops: CDR1 MDHEN, CDR2 SYDVKM. The CDR3 is CASSSSAIGEKLFF. The CDR3 nucleotides are TGTGCCAGCAGTTCTTCAGCGATCGGTGAAAAACTGTTTTTT.